This T cell receptor (beta chain) was profiled in a study of cytomegalovirus exposure and HLA in healthy donors. With 4 bases clipped from V and 2 bases from J, the junction kept 7 bases outside the gene matches. CDR3 length equals 15 residues. In germline, CDR1 is SGDLS, CDR2 YYNGEE. It was with 60 Vbeta and 13 Jbeta primers that the PCR ran. Generated by immunoSEQ multiplex PCR, the TCRdb table keeps only in-frame clones and is missing some. The data hold approximately 190,000 clones, with about four fifths observed a single time. This clone was seen only a few times. The sequencing sample was made of PBMCs. The rearrangement links TRBV9 to TRBJ1-2; 8 bases fit TRBD1. The origin of this receptor is a woman aged 30 to 39 in good health and CMV-seropositive. The CDR3 DNA is TGTGCCAGCAGCCATCCGACAGGGGCAAACTATGGCTACACCTTC. Amino acids: CASSHPTGANYGYTF.